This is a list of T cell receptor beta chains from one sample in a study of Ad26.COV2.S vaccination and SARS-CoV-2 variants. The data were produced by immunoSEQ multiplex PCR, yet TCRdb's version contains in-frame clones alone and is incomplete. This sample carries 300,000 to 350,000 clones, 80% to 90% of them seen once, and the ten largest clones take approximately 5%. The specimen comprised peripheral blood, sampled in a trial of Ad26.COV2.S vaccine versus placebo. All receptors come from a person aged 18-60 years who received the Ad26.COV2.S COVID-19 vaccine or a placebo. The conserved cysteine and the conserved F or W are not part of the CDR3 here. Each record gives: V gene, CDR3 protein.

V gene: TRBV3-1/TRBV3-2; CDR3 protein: ASSDRGSNQPQH
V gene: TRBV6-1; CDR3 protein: ASSEFGDTGYT
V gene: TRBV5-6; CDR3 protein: ASSTTGAATDTQY
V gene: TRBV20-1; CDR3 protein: SARGLGELF
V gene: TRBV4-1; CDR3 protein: ASSQGGQPGNTIY
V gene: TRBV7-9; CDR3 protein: ASSLSPYTEAF
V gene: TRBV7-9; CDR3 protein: ASSPGANTEAF
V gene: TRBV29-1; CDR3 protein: SVEGSDRGSYNEQF
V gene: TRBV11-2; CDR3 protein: ASSPLGDRTTDTQY
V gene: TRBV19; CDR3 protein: APRGQVGEQY
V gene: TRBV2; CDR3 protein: ASTGQETNYGYT
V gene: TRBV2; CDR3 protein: ASNRQGSNQPQH
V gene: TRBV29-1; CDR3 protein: SVEDPGTEETQY